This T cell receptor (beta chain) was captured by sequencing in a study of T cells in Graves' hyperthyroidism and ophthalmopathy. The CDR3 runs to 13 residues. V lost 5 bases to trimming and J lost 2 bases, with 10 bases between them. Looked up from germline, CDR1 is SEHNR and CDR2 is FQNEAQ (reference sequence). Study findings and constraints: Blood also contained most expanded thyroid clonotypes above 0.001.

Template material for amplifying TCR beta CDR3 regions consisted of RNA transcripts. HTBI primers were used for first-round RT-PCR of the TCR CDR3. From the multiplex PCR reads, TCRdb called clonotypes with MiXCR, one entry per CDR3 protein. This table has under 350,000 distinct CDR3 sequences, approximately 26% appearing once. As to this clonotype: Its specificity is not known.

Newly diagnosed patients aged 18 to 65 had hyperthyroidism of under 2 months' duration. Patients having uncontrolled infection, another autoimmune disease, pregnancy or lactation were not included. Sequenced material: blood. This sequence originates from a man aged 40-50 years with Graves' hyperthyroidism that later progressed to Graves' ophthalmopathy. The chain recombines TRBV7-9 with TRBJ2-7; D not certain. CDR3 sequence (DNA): TGTGCCAGCAGCCCCGCGGATACCTACGAGCAGTACTTC. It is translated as CASSPADTYEQYF.